The 13 T cell receptor beta chains given below trace back to one sample, sequenced in a study of OX40 agonist ivuxolimab in advanced cancers. The repertoire was sequenced with immunoSEQ multiplex PCR; TCRdb's copy has only in-frame clones and lacks some. The sample carries fewer than 70,000 clones, around 88% recorded once. Here the sequenced sample was CD4+ or CD8+ T cells sorted from blood, taken in a trial of the OX40 agonist ivuxolimab. Receptors originate from an adult with an advanced solid tumor such as melanoma, head and neck, liver or kidney cancer.

The chain combines TRBV6-1 with TRBJ1-3; D not certain. The CDR3 covers 13 residues. V was cut by 1 base and J by 5 bases, with 6 bases left in between. Looked up from germline, CDR1 is MNHNS and CDR2 is SASEGT. The CDR3 spells CASSEGIRNTIYF. The CDR3 region has the DNA TGTGCCAGCAGTGAAGGGATAAGAAACACCATATATTTT.

This sequence joins TRBV5-1 and TRBJ1-1; no clear D gene. Trimming pared 0 bases from V and 6 bases from J, leaving 12 bases between. This CDR3 has 14 residues. Germline V gene sequence: CDR1 SGHRS, CDR2 YFSETQ. The CDR3 loop reads CASSLAPAAAEAFF. For the CDR3, the DNA is TGCGCCAGCAGCTTGGCGCCGGCGGCGGCTGAAGCTTTCTTT.

The rearrangement links TRBV5-1 to TRBJ2-7; 9 bases match TRBD1. V lost 6 bases, J lost 5 bases, and 9 bases stayed unmatched. The germline CDR1 and CDR2 sequences are SGHRS and YFSETQ. CDR3 length: 14 residues. The CDR3 DNA sequence: TGCGCCAGCACTCCCGGGACAGGGTCCGACGAGCAGTACTTC. It is translated as CASTPGTGSDEQYF.

This chain uses TRBV11-2 with TRBJ2-2; TRBD1 aligns across 9 bases. With 5 bases clipped from V and 7 bases from J, the junction kept 11 bases outside the gene matches. Looked up from germline, CDR1 is SGHAT and CDR2 is FQNNGV. There are 16 residues in the CDR3. The CDR3 bases are TGTGCCAGCAGCCCGGGGACAGGGAAGTGGGGCGGGGAGCTGTTTTTT. The encoded protein is CASSPGTGKWGGELFF.

The gene calls are TRBV10-3 and TRBJ2-3; D is ambiguous. V lost 4 bases to trimming and J lost 5 bases, with 19 bases between them. This CDR3 has 16 residues. Per the germline V gene, CDR1 is ENHRY and CDR2 is SYGVKD. The CDR3 sequence is CAISGERLRGRDTQYF. The CDR3 DNA reads TGTGCCATCAGTGGAGAGCGACTTAGAGGAAGAGATACGCAGTATTTT.

This sequence joins TRBV5-4 and TRBJ2-7; D is unresolved. The germline V gene has CDR1 SGHNT and CDR2 YYREEE (reference sequence). This CDR3 has 13 residues. Trimming pared 0 bases from V and 0 bases from J, leaving 4 bases between. CDR3 in amino acids: CASSLGSSYEQYF. DNA for the CDR3: TGTGCCAGCAGCTTGGGGAGCTCCTACGAGCAGTACTTC.

DNA of the CDR3: TGTGCCAGTACCGACAGCGGGAGAGGCCCCTACAATGAGCAGTTCTTC. As protein: CASTDSGRGPYNEQFF. V usage is TRBV19 and J usage is TRBJ2-1, with 8 bases matching TRBD2. After removal of 7 bases from V and 2 bases from J, the junction contained 10 bases not matched to a gene. The CDR3 contains 16 residues. Germline V CDR1 and CDR2: LNHDA, SQIVND (reference sequence).

The rearrangement uses TRBV4-1 and TRBJ1-1, with 9 bases aligning to TRBD1. With 0 bases clipped from V and 6 bases from J, the junction kept 5 bases outside the gene matches. The CDR3 covers 15 residues. CDR1 is MGHRA and CDR2 is YSYEKL in the germline V gene. The CDR3 loop is CASSQDRTGVSEAFF. The DNA of the CDR3 is TGCGCCAGCAGCCAAGATAGGACAGGGGTTTCTGAAGCTTTCTTT.

This chain uses TRBV7-9 with TRBJ1-1; D remains unclear. The CDR3 loop spans 15 amino acids. Trimming pared 2 bases from V and 0 bases from J, leaving 10 bases between. Germline lookup yields CDR1 SEHNR and CDR2 FQNEAQ (reference sequence). CDR3 DNA: TGTGCCAGCAGCTTACTGGGCCCGATGAACACTGAAGCTTTCTTT. This translates into CASSLLGPMNTEAFF.

The gene calls are TRBV28 and TRBJ2-7; D unclear. The CDR3 covers 12 residues. V was trimmed by 3 bases and J by 13 bases, leaving 16 bases between them. The V gene's germline CDR1 is MDHEN and CDR2 SYDVKM. This CDR3 reads CASSFHGMMNYF. CDR3 nucleotide sequence: TGTGCCAGCAGTTTTCATGGGATGATGAATTACTTC.

V is TRBV27 and J is TRBJ2-3; tentative D call: TRBD1 (5 bases). Trimming stripped 7 bases from V and 6 bases from J, with 17 bases between. The CDR3 totals 14 residues. Germline V gene sequence: CDR1 MNHEY, CDR2 SMNVEV (reference sequence). Written as DNA, the CDR3 is TGTGCCAGCAACTTATCTGGCAGGGCCGATACGCAGTATTTT. Amino acids: CASNLSGRADTQYF.

This chain uses TRBV7-2 with TRBJ1-4, with unresolved D. The germline V gene has CDR1 SGHTA and CDR2 FQGNSA. The V end lost 2 bases, the J end lost 7 bases, and 11 bases lay between the germline ends. The length of the CDR3 is 14 residues. The CDR3 bases are TGTGCCAGCAGCTTAATATTCGGGGTTGAAAAACTGTTTTTT. Amino acid sequence: CASSLIFGVEKLFF.

The V and J genes are TRBV28 and TRBJ2-7; 9 bases agree with TRBD1. The CDR3 length is 14 residues. Germline CDR1 MDHEN, CDR2 SYDVKM. After removal of 5 bases from V and 3 bases from J, the junction contained 5 bases not matched to a gene. The CDR3 nucleotides read TGTGCCAGCAGTCCGGGACAGGGTATCTACGAGCAGTACTTC. This encodes CASSPGQGIYEQYF.